The next 3 T cell receptor beta chains were all read from a single sample in a study of T cells in tumors after PD-1 blockade. This table comes from immunoSEQ multiplex PCR, and its TCRdb copy is limited to in-frame clones, with some not included. This sample yields around 35,000 clones, of which 55% to 80% are seen a single time; around 43% belongs to the top ten. Specimen: PBMCs, collected after anti-PD-1 treatment. Receptors originate from a human donor with basal cell carcinoma.

For the CDR3, the DNA is TGCGCCAGCACCTATTCTAGCGGGAAAGGCCAAGAGACCCAGTACTTC. This gives the protein CASTYSSGKGQETQYF. The chain is built from TRBV5-1 and TRBJ2-5; 9 bases fit TRBD2. V gave up 6 bases and J gave up 1 base; unmatched junction bases: 10. The germline V gene has CDR1 SGHRS and CDR2 YFSETQ. The CDR3 runs to 16 residues. The full variable domain, with the rest looked up from reference TRBV5-1 and TRBJ2-5, is KAGVTQTPRYLIKTRGQQVTLSCSPISGHRSVSWYQQTPGQGLQFLFEYFSETQRNKGNFPGRFSGRQFSNSRSEMNVSTLELGDSALYLCASTYSSGKGQETQYFGPGTRLLVL.

The sample holds one count of this clone. The chain employs TRBV28 and TRBJ2-5, with 10 bases that match TRBD2. Germline loops: CDR1 MDHEN, CDR2 SYDVKM. The CDR3 has 19 amino acids. With 3 bases clipped from V and 5 bases from J, the junction kept 18 bases outside the gene matches. CDR3 loop: CASSLWGMGLALPQETQYF. The CDR3, as DNA: TGTGCCAGCAGTTTGTGGGGGATGGGACTAGCGCTCCCGCAGGAGACCCAGTACTTC.

For the CDR3, the DNA is TGTGCCAGCAGGACACAGGGGGCGAGCAATCAGCCCCAGCATTTT. As protein: CASRTQGASNQPQHF. This rearrangement joins TRBV6-6 to TRBJ1-5; TRBD1 matches 9 bases. The CDR3 is made up of 15 amino acids. V was pared by 6 bases and J by 1 base, with 4 bases of the junction left unmatched. CDR1 and CDR2 (germline): MNHNY, SVGAGI (reference sequence).